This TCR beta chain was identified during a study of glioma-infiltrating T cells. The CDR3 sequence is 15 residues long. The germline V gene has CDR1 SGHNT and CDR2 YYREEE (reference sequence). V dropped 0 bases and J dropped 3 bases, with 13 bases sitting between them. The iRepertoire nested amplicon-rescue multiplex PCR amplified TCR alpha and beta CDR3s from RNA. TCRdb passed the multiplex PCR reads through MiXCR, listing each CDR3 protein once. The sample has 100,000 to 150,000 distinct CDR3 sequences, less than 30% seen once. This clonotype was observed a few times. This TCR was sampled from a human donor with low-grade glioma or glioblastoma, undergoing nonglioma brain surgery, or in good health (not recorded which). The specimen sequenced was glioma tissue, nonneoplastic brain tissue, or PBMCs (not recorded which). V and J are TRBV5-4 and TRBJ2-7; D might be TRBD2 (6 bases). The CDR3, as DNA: TGTGCCAGCAGCTTGGGGACGGGGACTGGCTACGAGCAGTACTTC. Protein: CASSLGTGTGYEQYF.